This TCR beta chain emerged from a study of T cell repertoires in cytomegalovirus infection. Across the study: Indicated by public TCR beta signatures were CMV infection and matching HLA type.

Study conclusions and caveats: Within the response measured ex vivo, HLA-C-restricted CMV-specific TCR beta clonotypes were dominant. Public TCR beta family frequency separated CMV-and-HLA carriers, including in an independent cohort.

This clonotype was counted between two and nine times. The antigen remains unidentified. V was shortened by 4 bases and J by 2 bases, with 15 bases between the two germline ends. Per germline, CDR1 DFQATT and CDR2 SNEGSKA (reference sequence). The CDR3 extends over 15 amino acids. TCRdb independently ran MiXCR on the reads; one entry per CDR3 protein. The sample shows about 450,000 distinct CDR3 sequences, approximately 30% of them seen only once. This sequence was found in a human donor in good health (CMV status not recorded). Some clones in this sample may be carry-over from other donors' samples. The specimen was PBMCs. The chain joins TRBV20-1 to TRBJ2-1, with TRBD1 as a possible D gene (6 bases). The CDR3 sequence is CSAMDRDKTYNEQFF. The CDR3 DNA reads TGCAGTGCTATGGACCGGGACAAGACCTACAATGAGCAGTTCTTC.